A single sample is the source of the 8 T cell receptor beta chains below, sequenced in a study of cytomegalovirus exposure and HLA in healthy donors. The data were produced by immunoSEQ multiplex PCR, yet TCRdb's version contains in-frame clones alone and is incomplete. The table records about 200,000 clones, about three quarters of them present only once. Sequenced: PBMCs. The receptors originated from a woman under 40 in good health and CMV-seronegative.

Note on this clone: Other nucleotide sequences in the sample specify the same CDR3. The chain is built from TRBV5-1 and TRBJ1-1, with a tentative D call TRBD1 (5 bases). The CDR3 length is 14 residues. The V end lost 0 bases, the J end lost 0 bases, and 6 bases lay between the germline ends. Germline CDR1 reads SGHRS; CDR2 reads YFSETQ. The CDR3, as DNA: TGCGCCAGCAGCTTGGGACAGATGAACACTGAAGCTTTCTTT. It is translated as CASSLGQMNTEAFF. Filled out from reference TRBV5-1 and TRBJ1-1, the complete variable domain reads KAGVTQTPRYLIKTRGQQVTLSCSPISGHRSVSWYQQTPGQGLQFLFEYFSETQRNKGNFPGRFSGRQFSNSRSEMNVSTLELGDSALYLCASSLGQMNTEAFFGQGTRLTVV.

CDR3: CASRVSGSSSDTQYF. The CDR3 nucleotides read TGTGCCAGCAGGGTTAGCGGGAGTAGTTCAGATACGCAGTATTTT. The chain employs TRBV5-4 and TRBJ2-3, with TRBD2 identical over 9 bases. With V trimmed by 5 bases and J by 4 bases, 8 bases remained unmatched. In germline, CDR1 is SGHNT, CDR2 YYREEE (reference sequence). This CDR3 region has 15 residues. Combining the CDR3 with reference TRBV5-4 and TRBJ2-3 gives the whole variable domain ETGVTQSPTHLIKTRGQQVTLRCSSQSGHNTVSWYQQALGQGPQFIFQYYREEENGRGNFPPRFSGLQFPNYSSELNVNALELDDSALYLCASRVSGSSSDTQYFGPGTRLTVL.

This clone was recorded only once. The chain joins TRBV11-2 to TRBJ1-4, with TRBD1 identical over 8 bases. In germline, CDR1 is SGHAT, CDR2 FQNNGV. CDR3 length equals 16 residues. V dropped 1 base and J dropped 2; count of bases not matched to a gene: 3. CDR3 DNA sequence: TGTGCCAGCAGCTTAGTCAGGGGGCATACTAATGAAAAACTGTTTTTT. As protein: CASSLVRGHTNEKLFF.

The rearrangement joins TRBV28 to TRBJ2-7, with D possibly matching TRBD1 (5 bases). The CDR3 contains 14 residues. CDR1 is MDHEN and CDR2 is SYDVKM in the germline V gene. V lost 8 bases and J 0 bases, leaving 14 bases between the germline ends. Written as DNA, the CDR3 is TGTGCCAGCGGCCGGACACAGAGCTCCTACGAGCAGTACTTC. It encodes CASGRTQSSYEQYF.

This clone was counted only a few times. The CDR3 nucleotides are TGTGCCAGTATCGGGGGACAGGGGGCGATTCACGGAGCTTTCTTT. Its translation: CASIGGQGAIHGAFF. The chain is built from TRBV19 and TRBJ1-1; TRBD1 agrees at 12 bases. Germline V lookup: CDR1 LNHDA, CDR2 SQIVND (reference sequence). There are 15 residues in the CDR3. V trimming: 7 bases; J trimming: 10 bases; junction bases outside the gene matches: 13.

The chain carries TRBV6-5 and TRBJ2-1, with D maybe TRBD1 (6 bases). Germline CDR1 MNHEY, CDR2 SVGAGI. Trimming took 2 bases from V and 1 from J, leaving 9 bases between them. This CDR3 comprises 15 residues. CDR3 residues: CASSYRGRSYNEQFF. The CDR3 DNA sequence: TGTGCCAGCAGTTACAGGGGGAGATCCTACAATGAGCAGTTCTTC.

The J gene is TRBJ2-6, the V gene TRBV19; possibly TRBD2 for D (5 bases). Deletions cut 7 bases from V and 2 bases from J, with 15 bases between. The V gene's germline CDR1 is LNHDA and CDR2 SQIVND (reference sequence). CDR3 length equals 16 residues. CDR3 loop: CASKVGRTAGANVLTF. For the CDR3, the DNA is TGTGCCAGTAAGGTCGGACGGACTGCTGGGGCCAACGTCCTGACTTTC.

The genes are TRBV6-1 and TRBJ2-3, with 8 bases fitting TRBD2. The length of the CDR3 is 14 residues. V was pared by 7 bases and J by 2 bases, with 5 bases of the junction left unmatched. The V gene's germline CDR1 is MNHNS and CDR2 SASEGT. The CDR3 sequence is CASTLADYTDTQYF. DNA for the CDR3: TGTGCCAGCACACTAGCGGACTACACAGATACGCAGTATTTT.